The 27 T cell receptor beta chains presented below share a single source sample, sequenced in a study of monozygotic twins with cystic fibrosis. Generated by immunoSEQ multiplex PCR, the TCRdb table keeps only in-frame clones and is missing some. The table has about 36,000 clones, about 93% seen once. The sequencing input was blood. The receptor source for this set is a boy under 10 years old with cystic fibrosis.

The chain carries TRBV11-2 and TRBJ1-1; TRBD1 might be the D (6 bases). Trimming removed 5 bases from V and 7 bases from J, with 14 bases in between. Per the germline V gene, CDR1 is SGHAT and CDR2 is FQNNGV. The CDR3 has 13 residues. Written as DNA, the CDR3 is TGTGCCAGCAGCCCAAGAGGGACACTTGAAGCTTTCTTT. Protein: CASSPRGTLEAFF.

J is TRBJ1-1 and V is TRBV19; tentatively, D is TRBD1 (5 bases). From germline, CDR1 is LNHDA and CDR2 SQIVND (reference sequence). The CDR3 sequence is 15 residues long. V lost 7 bases and J lost 2, with 17 bases in between. As DNA, the CDR3 is TGTGCCAGTACTCCTTCTAGGGGTACCAACACTGAAGCTTTCTTT. Protein product: CASTPSRGTNTEAFF.

This clone was seen only once. The V call is TRBV7-9, the J call TRBJ2-7; D is undetermined. CDR3 length: 13 amino acids. The V and J ends lost 1 base and 1 base respectively, with 5 bases between them. The V gene's germline CDR1 is SEHNR and CDR2 FQNEAQ (reference sequence). CDR3 DNA sequence: TGTGCCAGCAGCTTAGACCCTTCCTACGAGCAGTACTTC. Translated: CASSLDPSYEQYF.

The chain joins TRBV5-1 to TRBJ1-1; D gene ambiguous. The CDR3 extends over 13 amino acids. The V end lost 0 bases, the J end lost 0 bases, and 3 bases lay between the germline ends. CDR1 is SGHRS and CDR2 is YFSETQ in the germline V gene. The CDR3 region has the DNA TGCGCCAGCAGCTTGGGAGTGAACACTGAAGCTTTCTTT. It codes for CASSLGVNTEAFF.

The gene calls are TRBV5-5 and TRBJ1-1; the D is unclear. The CDR3 contains 15 residues. The germline CDR1 and CDR2 sequences are SGHKS and YYEKEE (reference sequence). The V end was cut by 0 bases, the J end by 7 bases, with 16 bases between. The chain's CDR3 is CASSLGALGGNEAFF. Written as DNA, the CDR3 is TGTGCCAGCAGCTTGGGGGCACTGGGCGGGAATGAAGCTTTCTTT.

The chain couples TRBV4-3 to TRBJ1-6; D possibly corresponds to TRBD1 (5 bases). The CDR3 extends over 15 amino acids. Germline values: CDR1 LGHNA, CDR2 YSLEER. V lost 0 bases, J lost 7 bases, and 10 bases lay in between. This chain's CDR3 is CASSQEGERNSPLHF. The CDR3 nucleotides read TGCGCCAGCAGCCAAGAGGGGGAGAGGAATTCACCCCTCCACTTT.

The rearrangement links TRBV11-2 to TRBJ2-5, with a weak D call TRBD1 (5 bases). Trimming removed 2 bases from V and 5 bases from J, with 9 bases in between. Germline values: CDR1 SGHAT, CDR2 FQNNGV. The CDR3 is made up of 13 amino acids. The CDR3 DNA follows: TGTGCCAGCAGCTTAAGGGGTGGGGAGACCCAGTACTTC. This sequence encodes CASSLRGGETQYF.

This chain uses TRBV5-4 with TRBJ2-1; a possible D gene is TRBD2 (5 bases). Germline values: CDR1 SGHNT, CDR2 YYREEE (reference sequence). This CDR3 comprises 13 residues. V gave up 0 bases and J gave up 10 bases, with 11 bases separating them. As DNA, the CDR3 is TGTGCCAGCAGCTTGGCCGGAGGTCCCGAGCAGTTCTTC. Encoded protein: CASSLAGGPEQFF.

This clone was seen only a few times. This sequence joins TRBV19 and TRBJ1-1, with a tentative D call TRBD1 (5 bases). There are 11 residues in the CDR3. Germline values: CDR1 LNHDA, CDR2 SQIVND (reference sequence). Trimming took 8 bases from V and 1 from J, leaving 5 bases between them. The CDR3, as DNA: TGTGCCAGTGACAGGAACACTGAAGCTTTCTTT. It codes for CASDRNTEAFF.

The chain carries TRBV6-1 and TRBJ1-2, with D perhaps matching TRBD1 (5 bases). Germline V gene sequence: CDR1 MNHNS, CDR2 SASEGT. The CDR3 loop spans 12 amino acids. The ends were cut back, 4 bases at V and 4 bases at J, with 7 bases in the middle. The CDR3 DNA reads TGTGCCAGCAGTGTCGGGACCTATGGCTACACCTTC. It yields the protein CASSVGTYGYTF.

This clone has a single count. The chain has TRBV7-6 and TRBJ1-2; 7 bases map to TRBD1. The V gene end was trimmed by 5 bases and the J gene end by 8 bases; junction bases not matched to a gene: 14. The CDR3 loop spans 15 amino acids. Per germline, CDR1 SGHVS and CDR2 FNYEAQ. The CDR3 is CASSPPRQGVEGYTF. The CDR3 nucleotides are TGTGCCAGCAGCCCCCCCAGACAGGGAGTAGAGGGCTACACCTTC.

This sequence joins TRBV5-1 and TRBJ1-1; 8 positions match TRBD1. Germline loops: CDR1 SGHRS, CDR2 YFSETQ. The CDR3 is 13 residues long. The V segment lost 6 bases and the J segment 6 bases; nucleotides outside the gene matches: 7. This CDR3 is CASKPGQAPEAFF. Here the CDR3 DNA reads TGCGCCAGCAAACCGGGACAGGCTCCTGAAGCTTTCTTT.

This chain joins TRBV19 and TRBJ2-2; 8 nucleotides match TRBD2. Germline V gene data show CDR1 as LNHDA and CDR2 as SQIVND (reference sequence). J lost 0 bases, V lost 8 bases, and 8 bases had no gene match. CDR3 size: 16 residues. The CDR3 nucleotides read TGTGCCAGTTCGGGACTAGGGGTTTCGAACACCGGGGAGCTGTTTTTT. This sequence encodes CASSGLGVSNTGELFF. The full variable domain, with the rest looked up from reference TRBV19 and TRBJ2-2, is DGGITQSPKYLFRKEGQNVTLSCEQNLNHDAMYWYRQDPGQGLRLIYYSQIVNDFQKGDIAEGYSVSREKKESFPLTVTSAQKNPTAFYLCASSGLGVSNTGELFFGEGSRLTVL.

The chain links TRBV6-4 to TRBJ2-3; 11 nucleotides match TRBD1. The CDR3 is 15 residues long. V trimming: 6 bases; J trimming: 1 base; junction bases outside the gene matches: 3. The germline gives CDR1 MRHNA, CDR2 SNTAGT. CDR3 in amino acids: CASSWTGGGTDTQYF. The CDR3 DNA sequence: TGTGCCAGCAGCTGGACAGGGGGCGGCACAGATACGCAGTATTTT.

V usage is TRBV7-7 and J usage is TRBJ2-5; unclear D gene. The CDR3 runs 14 residues. Trimming took 1 base from V and 1 from J, leaving 7 bases between them. Germline V CDR1 and CDR2: SSHAT, FNYEAQ (reference sequence). CDR3 DNA: TGTGCCAGCAGCTTAGGGGGTGGCCAAGAGACCCAGTACTTC. This sequence encodes CASSLGGGQETQYF.

The gene calls are TRBV25-1 and TRBJ1-6; D not certain. V was cut by 4 bases and J by 5 bases, with 12 bases left in between. The germline gives CDR1 MGHDK, CDR2 SYGVNS. The length of the CDR3 is 15 residues. The CDR3 here is CASSGPRRDNSPLHF. CDR3 bases: TGTGCCAGCAGTGGTCCGCGAAGGGATAATTCACCCCTCCACTTT.

The rearrangement joins TRBV4-2 to TRBJ2-1; TRBD2 matches 13 bases. The V gene's germline CDR1 is LGHNA and CDR2 YNFKEQ. The CDR3 sequence is 16 residues long. V lost 4 bases and J lost 3; bases outside the gene matches: 3. The CDR3 DNA reads as TGTGCCAGCAGCCGCGGACTAGCGGGGGTCTACAATGAGCAGTTCTTC. Protein: CASSRGLAGVYNEQFF.

This clone was observed once. The J gene is TRBJ1-5, the V gene TRBV9; TRBD1 aligns across 12 bases. CDR3 length: 17 amino acids. Trimming at V came to 0 bases and at J to 1 base, leaving 2 bases not matched to a gene. CDR1 is SGDLS and CDR2 is YYNGEE in the germline V gene. Here the CDR3 reads CASSVAGTGGSNQPQHF. DNA of the CDR3: TGTGCCAGCAGCGTAGCCGGGACAGGGGGCAGCAATCAGCCCCAGCATTTT.

The rearrangement uses TRBV5-4 and TRBJ1-6; D is unclear. CDR1 and CDR2 from the germline V gene are SGHNT and YYREEE (reference sequence). Trimming removed 0 bases at V and 10 bases at J, with 14 bases between. CDR3 length: 15 residues. CDR3 nucleotides: TGTGCCAGCAGCTTGGCCTATGAGGGTTACTCACCCCTCCACTTT. Its translation is CASSLAYEGYSPLHF.

This chain connects TRBV27 to TRBJ2-7, with 9 bases that match TRBD1. The V gene's germline CDR1 is MNHEY and CDR2 SMNVEV (reference sequence). V lost 5 bases, J lost 0 bases, and 5 bases stayed unmatched. This CDR3 contains 15 residues. This chain's CDR3 is CASSPQGAFSYEQYF. CDR3 nucleotides: TGTGCCAGCAGTCCACAGGGGGCTTTCTCCTACGAGCAGTACTTC.

This chain connects TRBV7-9 to TRBJ1-2; 9 bases are shared with TRBD1. The ends lost 0 bases at V and 4 bases at J; junction bases unmatched: 12. CDR3 size: 18 residues. Germline V CDR1 and CDR2: SEHNR, FQNEAQ (reference sequence). The CDR3, as DNA: TGTGCCAGCAGCTTAGCTGTTCTCGGGGACAGGGCCATCTATGGCTACACCTTC. It yields the protein CASSLAVLGDRAIYGYTF.

This clone was seen just once. This chain connects TRBV4-2 to TRBJ1-2; D not certain. The CDR3 contains 13 residues. Trimming removed 1 base at V and 12 bases at J, with 15 bases between. Germline V gene lookup returns CDR1 LGHNA and CDR2 YNFKEQ. This CDR3 reads CASSQGRTSLDTF. The CDR3 nucleotides are TGTGCCAGCAGCCAAGGAAGGACGTCCTTAGACACCTTC.

The chain recombines TRBV7-2 with TRBJ2-7; 8 positions match TRBD1. The germline gives CDR1 SGHTA, CDR2 FQGNSA. The CDR3 sequence is 16 residues long. V lost 5 bases to trimming and J lost 2 bases; unmatched junction nucleotides: 11. This CDR3 is CASSIRPGQATYEQYF. DNA of the CDR3: TGTGCCAGCAGCATCCGACCGGGACAGGCGACCTACGAGCAGTACTTC.

The rearrangement links TRBV27 to TRBJ2-2; D perhaps matches TRBD1 (6 bases). Trimming removed 2 bases at V and 4 bases at J, with 8 bases between. The germline gives CDR1 MNHEY, CDR2 SMNVEV (reference sequence). The CDR3 is 14 residues long. The CDR3 region has the DNA TGTGCCAGCAGTTTAGTGACAGGCACCGGGGAGCTGTTTTTT. Translating it yields CASSLVTGTGELFF.

The chain joins TRBV9 to TRBJ1-6, with TRBD1 matching 7 bases. The CDR3 consists of 14 residues. The germline V gene encodes CDR1 SGDLS and CDR2 YYNGEE. V lost 4 bases, J lost 6 bases, and 4 bases stayed unmatched. In DNA, the CDR3 is TGTGCCAGCAGCCCCGGGGACAGTAATTCACCCCTCCACTTT. Protein product: CASSPGDSNSPLHF.

The table lists this clone with a count of one. The chain employs TRBV25-1 and TRBJ2-1; 10 bases line up with TRBD2. V lost 2 bases, J lost 7 bases, and 8 bases stayed unmatched. Germline CDR1 and CDR2: MGHDK and SYGVNS. The CDR3 runs 16 residues. The CDR3 sequence is CASSEGSGGARNEQFF. In DNA, the CDR3 is TGTGCCAGCAGTGAAGGAAGCGGGGGGGCACGGAATGAGCAGTTCTTC.

The chain employs TRBV11-3 and TRBJ1-2, with D possibly TRBD1 on 6 matching bases. The V end was cut by 2 bases, the J end by 2 bases, with 9 bases between. Per germline, CDR1 SGHNT and CDR2 YENEEA. The CDR3 is made up of 14 amino acids. The CDR3 DNA is TGTGCCAGCAGCTTAAATGGACAGAACTATGGCTACACCTTC. Its protein product is CASSLNGQNYGYTF.